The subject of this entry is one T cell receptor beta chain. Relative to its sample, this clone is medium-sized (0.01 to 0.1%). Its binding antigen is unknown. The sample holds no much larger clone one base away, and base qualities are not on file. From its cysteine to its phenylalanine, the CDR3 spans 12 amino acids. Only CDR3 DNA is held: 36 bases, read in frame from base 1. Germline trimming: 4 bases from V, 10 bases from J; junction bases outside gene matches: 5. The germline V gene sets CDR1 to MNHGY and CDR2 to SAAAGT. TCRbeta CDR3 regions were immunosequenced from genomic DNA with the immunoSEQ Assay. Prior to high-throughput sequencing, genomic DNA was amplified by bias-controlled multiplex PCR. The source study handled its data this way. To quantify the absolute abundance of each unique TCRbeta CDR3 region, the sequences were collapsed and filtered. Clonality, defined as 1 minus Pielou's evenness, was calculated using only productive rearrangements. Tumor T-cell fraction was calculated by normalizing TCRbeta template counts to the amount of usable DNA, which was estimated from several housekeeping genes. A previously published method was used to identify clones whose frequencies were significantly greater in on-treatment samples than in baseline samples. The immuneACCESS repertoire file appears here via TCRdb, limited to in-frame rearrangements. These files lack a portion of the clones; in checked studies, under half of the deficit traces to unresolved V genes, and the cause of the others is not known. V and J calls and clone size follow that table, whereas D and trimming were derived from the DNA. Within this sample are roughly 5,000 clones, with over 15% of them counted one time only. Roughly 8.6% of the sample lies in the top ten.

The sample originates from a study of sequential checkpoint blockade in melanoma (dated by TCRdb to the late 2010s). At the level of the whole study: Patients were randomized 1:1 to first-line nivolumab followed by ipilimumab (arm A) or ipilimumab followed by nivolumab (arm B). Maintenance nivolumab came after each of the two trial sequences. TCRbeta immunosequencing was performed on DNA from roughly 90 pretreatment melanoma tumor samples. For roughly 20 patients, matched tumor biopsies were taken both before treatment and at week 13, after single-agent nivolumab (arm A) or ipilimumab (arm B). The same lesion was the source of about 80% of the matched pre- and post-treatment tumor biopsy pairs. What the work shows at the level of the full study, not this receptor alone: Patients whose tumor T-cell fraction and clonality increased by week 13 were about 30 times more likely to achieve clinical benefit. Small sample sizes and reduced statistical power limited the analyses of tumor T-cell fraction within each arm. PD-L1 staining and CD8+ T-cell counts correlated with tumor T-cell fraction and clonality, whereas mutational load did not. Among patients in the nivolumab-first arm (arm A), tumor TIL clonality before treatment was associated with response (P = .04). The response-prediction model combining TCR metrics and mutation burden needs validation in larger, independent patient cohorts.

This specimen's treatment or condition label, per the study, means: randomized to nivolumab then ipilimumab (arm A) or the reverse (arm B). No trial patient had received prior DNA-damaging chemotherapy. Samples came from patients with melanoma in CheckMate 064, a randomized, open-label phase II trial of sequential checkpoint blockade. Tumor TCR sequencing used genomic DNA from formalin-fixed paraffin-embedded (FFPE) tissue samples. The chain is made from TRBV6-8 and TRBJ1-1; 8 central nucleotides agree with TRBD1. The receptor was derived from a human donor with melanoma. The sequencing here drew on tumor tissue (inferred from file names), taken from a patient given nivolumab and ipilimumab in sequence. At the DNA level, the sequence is TGTGCCAGCAGTTTAATTCAGGGGGCAGCTTTCTTT. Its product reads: CASSLIQGAAFF.